This T cell receptor beta chain was captured by sequencing in a study of blood T cell repertoires in COVID-19. Study context: The United States, Italy and Spain supplied acute and convalescent COVID-19 samples. PBMCs, B-cell-depleted T cells, or T cells provided the cDNA or gDNA that made up the material.

TCRdb's copy holds only in-frame clones and misses some; the assay was immunoSEQ multiplex PCR. The sample carries 130,000 or so clones, around 84% recorded once. The CDR3 runs to 15 residues. V shed 3 bases and J 3 bases; nucleotides not matched to a gene: 4. Germline V gives CDR1 MNHEY, CDR2 SMNVEV (reference sequence). This clone was counted a single time. Source material: peripheral blood. This sequence originates from a woman older than 75 with acute or convalescent COVID-19. The V call is TRBV27, the J call TRBJ1-1, with 10 bases that match TRBD1. The CDR3 spells CASSLTGGFDTEAFF. CDR3 coding DNA: TGTGCCAGCAGTTTGACAGGGGGCTTCGACACTGAAGCTTTCTTT.